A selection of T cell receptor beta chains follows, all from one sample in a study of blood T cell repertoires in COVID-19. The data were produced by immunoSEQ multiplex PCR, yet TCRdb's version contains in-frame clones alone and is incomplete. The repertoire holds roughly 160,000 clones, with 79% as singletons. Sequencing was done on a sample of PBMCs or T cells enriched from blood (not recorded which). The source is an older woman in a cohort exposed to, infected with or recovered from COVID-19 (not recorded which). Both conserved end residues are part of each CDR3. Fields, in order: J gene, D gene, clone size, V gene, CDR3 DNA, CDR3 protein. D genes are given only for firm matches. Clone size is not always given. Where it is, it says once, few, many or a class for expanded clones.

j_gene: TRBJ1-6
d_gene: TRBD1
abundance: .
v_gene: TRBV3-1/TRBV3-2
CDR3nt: TGTGCCAGCAGCCTCACAGGGGAGGACTCACCCCTCCACTTT
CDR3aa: CASSLTGEDSPLHF

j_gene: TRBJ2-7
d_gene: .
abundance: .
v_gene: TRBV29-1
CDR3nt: TGCAGCCCATTCCCCTCCCGGACTAACTTTCACGAGCAGTACTTC
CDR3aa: CSPFPSRTNFHEQYF

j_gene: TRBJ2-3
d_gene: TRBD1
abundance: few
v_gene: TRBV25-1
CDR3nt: TGTGCCAGCAGTGATGTACAGGGGTTGGGAGATACGCAGTATTTT
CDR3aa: CASSDVQGLGDTQYF

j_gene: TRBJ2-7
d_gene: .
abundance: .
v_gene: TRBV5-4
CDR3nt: TGTGCCAGCAGCCCACTACAGGGTACCTACGAGCAGTACTTC
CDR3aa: CASSPLQGTYEQYF

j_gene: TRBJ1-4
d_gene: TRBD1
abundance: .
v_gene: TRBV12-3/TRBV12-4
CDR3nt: TGTGCCAGCCAGGGGGCTACTAATGAAAAACTGTTTTTT
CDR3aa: CASQGATNEKLFF

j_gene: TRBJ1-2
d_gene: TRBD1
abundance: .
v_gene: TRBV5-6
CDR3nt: TGTGCCAGCAGCTCCGGGACAGGGGGCGCGTATGGCTACACCTTC
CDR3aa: CASSSGTGGAYGYTF

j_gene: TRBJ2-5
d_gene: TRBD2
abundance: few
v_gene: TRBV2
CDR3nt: TGTGCCAGCAGTGGGACTAGCGGAGAGACCCAGTACTTC
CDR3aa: CASSGTSGETQYF

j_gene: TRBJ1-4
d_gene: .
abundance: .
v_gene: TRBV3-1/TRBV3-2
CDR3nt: TGTGCCAGCAGCCAACGAACTGATGAAAAACTGTTTTTT
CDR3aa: CASSQRTDEKLFF

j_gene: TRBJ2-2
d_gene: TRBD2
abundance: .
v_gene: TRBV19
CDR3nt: TGTGCCAGTAGCCTCCTGGGAGGGCGCACCGGGGAGCTGTTTTTT
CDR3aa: CASSLLGGRTGELFF

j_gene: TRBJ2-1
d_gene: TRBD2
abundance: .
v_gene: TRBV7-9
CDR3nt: TGTGCCAGCGTCCGGACTAGCGTCTACAATGAGCAGTTCTTC
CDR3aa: CASVRTSVYNEQFF

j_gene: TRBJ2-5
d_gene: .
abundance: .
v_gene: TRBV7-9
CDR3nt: TGTGCCAGCAGCTTACGTATGCAGGCGGGCCTTTCCGTCCAAGAGACCCAGTACTTC
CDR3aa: CASSLRMQAGLSVQETQYF

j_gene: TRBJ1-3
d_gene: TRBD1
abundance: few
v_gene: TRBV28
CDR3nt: TGTGCCAGCAGTGCGCAGGGGGCCCTCTCTGGAAACACCATATATTTT
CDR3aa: CASSAQGALSGNTIYF

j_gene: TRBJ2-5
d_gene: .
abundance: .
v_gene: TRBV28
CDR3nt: TGTGCCAGCAGAAAAACAGGGTTGGAGACCCAGTACTTC
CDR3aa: CASRKTGLETQYF

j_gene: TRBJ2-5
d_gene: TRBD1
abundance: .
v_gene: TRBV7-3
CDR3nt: TGTGCCAGCAGGGACCGGGACAGGGTGCAAGAGACCCAGTACTTC
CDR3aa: CASRDRDRVQETQYF

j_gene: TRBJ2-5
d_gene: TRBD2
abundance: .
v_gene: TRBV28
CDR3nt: TGTGCCAGCAGTTTAGGCGGGACTAACCAAGAGACCCAGTACTTC
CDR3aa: CASSLGGTNQETQYF

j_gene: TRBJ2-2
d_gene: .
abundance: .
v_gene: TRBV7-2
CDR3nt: TGTGCCAGCAGCAAAAATTTTTCCCCCGGCGGGGAGCTGTTTTTT
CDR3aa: CASSKNFSPGGELFF

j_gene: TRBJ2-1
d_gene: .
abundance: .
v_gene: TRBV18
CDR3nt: TGTGCCAGCTCACCCCCTAATTCGCGAGACAATGAGCAGTTCTTC
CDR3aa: CASSPPNSRDNEQFF

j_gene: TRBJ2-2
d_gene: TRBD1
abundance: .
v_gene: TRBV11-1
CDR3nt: TGTGCCAGCAGCTCTAGGACAGGGGGCGACGCCGGGGAGCTGTTTTTT
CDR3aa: CASSSRTGGDAGELFF

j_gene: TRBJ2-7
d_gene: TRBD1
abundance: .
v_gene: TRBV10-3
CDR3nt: TGTGCCATCTCGGACAGGGGGAATCAGCAGTACTTC
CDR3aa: CAISDRGNQQYF

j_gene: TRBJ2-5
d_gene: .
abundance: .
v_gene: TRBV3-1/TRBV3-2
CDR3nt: TGTGCCAGCAGCCCCCATCACGGAGTCCAGACCCAGTACTTC
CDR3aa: CASSPHHGVQTQYF

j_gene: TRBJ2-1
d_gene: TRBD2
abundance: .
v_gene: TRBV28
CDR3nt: TGTGCCAGCAGTCTCGGGACTAGCGGATACAATGAGCAGTTCTTC
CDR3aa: CASSLGTSGYNEQFF

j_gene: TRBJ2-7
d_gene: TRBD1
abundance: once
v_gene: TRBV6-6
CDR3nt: TGTGCCATCCGAATATCGGGACAGGCTGGGGAGCAGTACTTC
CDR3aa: CAIRISGQAGEQYF

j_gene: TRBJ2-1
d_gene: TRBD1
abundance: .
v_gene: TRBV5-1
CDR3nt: TGCGCCAGCAGCCTACAGGGGGCTTCCTACAATGAGCAGTTCTTC
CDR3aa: CASSLQGASYNEQFF

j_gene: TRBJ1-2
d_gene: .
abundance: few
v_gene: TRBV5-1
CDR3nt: TGCGCCAGCAGGGTCATAGGCGGTGGCTACACCTTC
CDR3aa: CASRVIGGGYTF

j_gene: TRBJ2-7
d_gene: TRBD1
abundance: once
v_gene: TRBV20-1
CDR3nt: TGCAGTGCTAGATCCGGGACAGGAGCTCCATTC
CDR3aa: CSARSGTGAPF

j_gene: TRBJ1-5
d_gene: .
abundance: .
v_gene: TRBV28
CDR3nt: TGTGCCAGCAGTTTAGCGGGTCGCACTCAGCCCCAGCATTTT
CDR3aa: CASSLAGRTQPQHF

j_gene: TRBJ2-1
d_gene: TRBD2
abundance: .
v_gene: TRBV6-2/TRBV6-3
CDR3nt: TGTGCCAGCAGTATTAGACTAGCGGAATACAATGAGCAGTTCTTC
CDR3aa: CASSIRLAEYNEQFF

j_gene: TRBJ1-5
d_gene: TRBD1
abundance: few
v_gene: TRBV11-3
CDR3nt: TGTGCCAGCAGCTTAATCGGGACAGGGGTAGATCAGCCCCAGCATTTT
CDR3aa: CASSLIGTGVDQPQHF

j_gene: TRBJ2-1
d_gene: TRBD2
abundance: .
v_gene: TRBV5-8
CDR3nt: TGTGCCAGCAGCCCGGTCACTAGCGGGCTGGCGAGTTACAATGAGCAGTTCTTC
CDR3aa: CASSPVTSGLASYNEQFF

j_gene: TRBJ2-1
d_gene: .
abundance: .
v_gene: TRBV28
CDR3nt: TGTGCCAGCAGTTTAGCCAGGGGCTACAATGAGCAGTTCTTC
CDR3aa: CASSLARGYNEQFF

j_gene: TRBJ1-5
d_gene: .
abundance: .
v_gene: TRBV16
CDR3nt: TGTGCCAGCAGCCAATCCGACATTAGCAATCAGCCCCAGCATTTT
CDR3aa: CASSQSDISNQPQHF

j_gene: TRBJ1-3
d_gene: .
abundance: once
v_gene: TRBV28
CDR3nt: TGTGCCAGCAGTTTGGGACAATACTCTGGAAACACCATATATTTT
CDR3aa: CASSLGQYSGNTIYF

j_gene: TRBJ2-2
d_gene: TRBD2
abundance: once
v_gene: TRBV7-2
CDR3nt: TGTGCCAGCAGCTTGGCCTTTAGCGGGACCGGGGAGCTGTTTTTT
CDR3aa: CASSLAFSGTGELFF

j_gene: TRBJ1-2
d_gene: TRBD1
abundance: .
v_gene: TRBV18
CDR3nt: TGTGCCAGCTCACCAGGGACAGGGGACAGGGGCTATGGCTACACCTTC
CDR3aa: CASSPGTGDRGYGYTF

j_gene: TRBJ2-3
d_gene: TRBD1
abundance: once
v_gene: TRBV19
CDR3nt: TGTGCCAGTAGTGACGGGACAGCCAGCACAGATACGCAGTATTTT
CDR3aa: CASSDGTASTDTQYF

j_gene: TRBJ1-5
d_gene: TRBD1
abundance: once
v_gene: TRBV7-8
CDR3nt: TGTGCCAGCAGCTCGAGGGCAACAGGGGTGGGAGAAGCCCAGCATTTT
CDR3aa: CASSSRATGVGEAQHF

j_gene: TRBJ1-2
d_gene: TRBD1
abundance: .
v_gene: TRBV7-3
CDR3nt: TGTGCCAGCAGCGCGATCCCTAGTACAGGGGGTAGCTATGGCTACACCTTC
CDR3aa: CASSAIPSTGGSYGYTF

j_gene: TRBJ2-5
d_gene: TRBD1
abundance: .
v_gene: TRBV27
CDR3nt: TGTGCCAGCAGTTTCCCCCGGACAGGAGACCAAGAGACCCAGTACTTC
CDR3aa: CASSFPRTGDQETQYF

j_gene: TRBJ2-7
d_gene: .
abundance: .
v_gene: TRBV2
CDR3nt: TGTGCCAGCAGTAACGGGCAGGGACTCTACGAGCAGTACTTC
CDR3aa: CASSNGQGLYEQYF

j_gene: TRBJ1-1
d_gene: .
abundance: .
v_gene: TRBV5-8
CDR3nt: TGTGCCAGCAACAACAGGGCGTACATGAACACTGAAGCTTTCTTT
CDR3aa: CASNNRAYMNTEAFF

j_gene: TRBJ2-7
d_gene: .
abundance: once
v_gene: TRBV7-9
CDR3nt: TGTGCCAGCAGCCAATCTACCTACGAGCAGTACTTC
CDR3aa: CASSQSTYEQYF